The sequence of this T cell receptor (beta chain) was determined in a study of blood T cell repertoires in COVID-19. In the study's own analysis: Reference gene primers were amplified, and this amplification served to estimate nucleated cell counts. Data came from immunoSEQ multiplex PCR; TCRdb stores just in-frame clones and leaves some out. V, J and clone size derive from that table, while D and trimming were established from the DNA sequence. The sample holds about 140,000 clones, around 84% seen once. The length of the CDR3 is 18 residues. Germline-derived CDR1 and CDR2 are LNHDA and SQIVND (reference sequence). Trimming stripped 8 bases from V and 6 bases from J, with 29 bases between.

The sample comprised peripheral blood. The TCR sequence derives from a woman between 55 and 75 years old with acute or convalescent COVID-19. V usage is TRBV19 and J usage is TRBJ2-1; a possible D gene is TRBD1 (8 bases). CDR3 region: CASAGGDRPLIRANEQFF. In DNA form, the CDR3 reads TGTGCCAGTGCTGGGGGGGACAGGCCCCTAATTAGGGCCAATGAGCAGTTCTTC.